This T cell receptor beta chain was found in a study of post-analysis software for immune sequencing data. As concerns this clonotype: Its antigen is unidentified.

The CDR3 totals 13 residues. Germline CDR1 is DFQATT and CDR2 is SNEGSKA (reference sequence). Presence of unique molecular identifiers characterized the TCR beta cDNA libraries. TCRdb fed the PCR reads into MiXCR, producing one record per CDR3 protein. Of approximately 690,000 distinct CDR3 sequences in the sample, 55% to 60% are singletons; the top ten hold roughly 10%. General study results and limits: Roughly 5 TRBV segments, including TRBV5-6, TRBV5-1 and TRBV20-1, were more frequent in patients than controls.

This TCR was recovered from a girl aged 2 to 9 with multiple sclerosis. The specimen sequenced was blood. V and J are TRBV20-1 and TRBJ2-5; 8 nucleotides align to TRBD1. Gene TRBJ2-7 matches the end of the DNA better, so the J call may be wrong. The CDR3 bases are TGCAGTGCAGATTTAGGACAGGGCGGCGAGCAGTACTTC. Translating gives CSADLGQGGEQYF.